This T cell receptor beta chain was identified during a study of beta chain features in type 1 diabetes (dated by TCRdb to the late 2010s). A note on the overall study: Patients and healthy donors did not differ in mean age, gender distribution, total cell number or subset yield. A total of 100 million to 140 million sorted cells were examined across all samples, and the number of cells per subset was strongly correlated with RNA yield. The study compared TCRB repertoires of sorted circulating CD4+ T cell subsets between recently diagnosed type 1 diabetes patients and matched healthy donors. Regulatory and stem cell-like memory subsets were obtained from only 8 patients and roughly 8 healthy donors, while naive and central memory subsets were obtained from all 30 or so donors.

Each donor gave one peripheral blood draw, averaging about 120 mL, which was collected into heparinised tubes. A BD FACSAria II was used to sort naive, central memory, regulatory and stem cell-like memory CD4+ T cells with a panel that included CD45RO, CCR7, CD25, CD127, CD95 and CD27. A purity above 98% was achieved for all sorted populations. PBMCs were isolated right away by Lymphoprep density gradient centrifugation and were stained directly, without culture. So that batch effects would be minimized, each experiment stained and sorted samples in pairs, pairing one healthy donor with one patient. From the germline V gene, CDR1 is SGHRS and CDR2 is YFSETQ. The CDR3 has 15 amino acids, counting the end cysteine and phenylalanine. Only the CDR3 portion is preserved as DNA: 45 bases, with reading frame beginning at the first base. Trimming accounts for 4 bases at V and 2 bases at J, while the number of junction bases matched to no gene is 6.

The entire isolated RNA was reverse transcribed using the High Capacity cDNA Reverse Transcription Kit, and thus expressed TCRB transcripts were sequenced. Naive, central memory and regulatory T cell samples underwent deep immunoSEQ sequencing, averaging about 3.57 million total reads per sample. Sorted cells were lysed in RLT buffer, and RNA was extracted using DNase-treated RNeasy Micro or Mini kits according to cell number. To prevent cross-contamination, each cell subset was processed individually, whereas patient and healthy donor samples were processed jointly. The immunoSEQ multiplex PCR was used to amplify TCRB sequences from cDNA, yielding 87-bp fragments that span the CDR3 region. Sequencing of the amplicons was done on the Illumina HiSeq platform. Concerning the study's data processing: PCR bias was computationally corrected using synthetic template baselines, reads within Hamming distance 2 were collapsed, and singletons that could not be merged were discarded. Reads were aligned to IMGT to assign V, D and J genes, CDR3 length, and insertions or deletions at six rearrangement sites. Within each subset, clonotype counts were normalized to sorted cell number, after which true diversity and Gini coefficients were computed with the tcR R package. The overlap coefficient, calculated on TCRB nucleotide sequences, was used to quantify repertoire sharing. As a proxy for the pre-selection repertoire, out-of-frame TCRB sequences from naive cells were analyzed. Not all clones reach the TCRdb copy of this immuneACCESS table, which keeps in-frame sequences only. Checked studies attribute under half of the gap to unresolved V genes and leave the rest unexplained. That table furnishes V, J and clone size, whereas the DNA furnished D and trimming. The sample has hundreds of thousands of clones on record, about 14% of them singletons. About 0.087% of the sample is held by the ten biggest clonotypes.

As regards this clone: The specificity of this receptor is unknown. No much larger clone exists at a distance of one base, and base qualities are not known.

Broader findings and caveats from the paper: Fewer insertions and more nucleotide deletions at VDJ recombination sites were observed in patients with type 1 diabetes, implying thymic rearrangement abnormalities. Sequencing cDNA rather than genomic DNA could over-represent highly expressing activated cells, although activation and CD3 levels did not differ between groups. A moderate but significant shortening of TCRB CDR3 length was observed in type 1 diabetes patients in all four CD4+ subsets. Because small numbers of individuals were included in the HLA sub-analyses, any influence of HLA type on TCRB rearrangement was left unresolved. The naive, central memory and regulatory TCRB repertoires appeared to resemble one another more closely among patients than among healthy donors. Shorter templates might have been favored by PCR, but patient and control samples were amplified and corrected together, so both groups would have been affected equally by any skew.

This TCR was sampled from a man in his late teens or twenties in good health. The chain couples TRBV5-1 to TRBJ1-5; 7 nucleotides in the junction match TRBD1. The material sequenced was naive CD4+ T cells from blood. The sample's cell subset or site, from its label and the paper: true naive CD4+ T cells. The CDR3 reads CASSPFGQGNQPQHF. Here is the DNA: TGCGCCAGCAGCCCTTTTGGACAGGGCAATCAGCCCCAGCATTTT. The CDR3 plus the reference TRBV5-1 and TRBJ1-5 genes for the other parts give the full variable domain: KAGVTQTPRYLIKTRGQQVTLSCSPISGHRSVSWYQQTPGQGLQFLFEYFSETQRNKGNFPGRFSGRQFSNSRSEMNVSTLELGDSALYLCASSPFGQGNQPQHFGDGTRLSIL.